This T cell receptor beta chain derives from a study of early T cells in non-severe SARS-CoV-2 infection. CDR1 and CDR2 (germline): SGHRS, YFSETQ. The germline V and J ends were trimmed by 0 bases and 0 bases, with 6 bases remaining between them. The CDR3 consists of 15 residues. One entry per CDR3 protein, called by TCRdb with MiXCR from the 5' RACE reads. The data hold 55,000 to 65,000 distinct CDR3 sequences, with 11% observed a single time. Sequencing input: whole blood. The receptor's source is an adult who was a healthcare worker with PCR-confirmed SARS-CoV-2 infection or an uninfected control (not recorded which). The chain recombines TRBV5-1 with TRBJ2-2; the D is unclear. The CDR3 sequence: CASSLAAANTGELFF. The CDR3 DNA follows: TGCGCCAGCAGCTTGGCCGCAGCGAACACCGGGGAGCTGTTTTTT.